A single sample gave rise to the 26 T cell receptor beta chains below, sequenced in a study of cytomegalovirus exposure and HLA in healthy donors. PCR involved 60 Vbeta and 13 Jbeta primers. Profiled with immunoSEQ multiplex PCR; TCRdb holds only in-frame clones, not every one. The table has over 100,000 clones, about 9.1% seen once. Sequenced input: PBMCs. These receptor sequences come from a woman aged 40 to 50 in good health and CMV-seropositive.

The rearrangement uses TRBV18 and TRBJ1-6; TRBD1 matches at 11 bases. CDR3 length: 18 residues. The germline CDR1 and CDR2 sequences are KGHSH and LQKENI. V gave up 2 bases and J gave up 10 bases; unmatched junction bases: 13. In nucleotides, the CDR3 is TGTGCCAGCTCACCATCCGGACAGGGGGCGAAGTTGAAATCACCCCTCCACTTT. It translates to CASSPSGQGAKLKSPLHF.

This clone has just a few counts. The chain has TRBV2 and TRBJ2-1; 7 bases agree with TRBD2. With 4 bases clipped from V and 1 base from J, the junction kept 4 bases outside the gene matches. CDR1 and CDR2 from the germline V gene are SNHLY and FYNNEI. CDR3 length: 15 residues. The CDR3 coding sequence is TGTGCCAGCAGTGCCGGACTAGTTTCCTACAATGAGCAGTTCTTC. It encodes CASSAGLVSYNEQFF.

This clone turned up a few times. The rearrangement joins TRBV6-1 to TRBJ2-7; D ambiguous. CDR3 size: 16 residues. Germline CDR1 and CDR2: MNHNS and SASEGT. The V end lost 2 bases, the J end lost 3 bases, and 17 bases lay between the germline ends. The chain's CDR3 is CASSEHQARAGYEQYF. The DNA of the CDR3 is TGTGCCAGCAGTGAACACCAGGCCAGAGCAGGCTACGAGCAGTACTTC.

The CDR3 protein is CASSYSQETQYF. Here the CDR3 DNA reads TGTGCCAGCAGTTACAGCCAAGAGACCCAGTACTTC. The V and J genes are TRBV2 and TRBJ2-5; D remains ambiguous. Trimming took 5 bases from V and 1 from J, leaving 5 bases between them. The V gene's germline CDR1 is SNHLY and CDR2 FYNNEI. This CDR3 is built from 12 residues. The full variable domain, in which reference TRBV2 and TRBJ2-5 provide the parts outside the CDR3, is EPEVTQTPSHQVTQMGQEVILRCVPISNHLYFYWYRQILGQKVEFLVSFYNNEISEKSEIFDDQFSVERPDGSNFTLKIRSTKLEDSAMYFCASSYSQETQYFGPGTRLLVL.

For the CDR3, the DNA is TGTGCCAGCAGTTACTTAGGAGGTGGCTACACCTTC. This gives the protein CASSYLGGGYTF. J is TRBJ1-2 and V is TRBV6-5; D is unresolved. Germline V gene data show CDR1 as MNHEY and CDR2 as SVGAGI. Trimming left V 1 base short and J 7 bases short, with 7 bases between. The CDR3 runs to 12 residues.

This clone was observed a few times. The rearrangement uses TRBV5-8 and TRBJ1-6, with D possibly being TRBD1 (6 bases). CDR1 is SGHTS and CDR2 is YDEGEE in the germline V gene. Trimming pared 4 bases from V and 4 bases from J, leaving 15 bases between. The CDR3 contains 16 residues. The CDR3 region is CASSRSTGYYNSPLHF. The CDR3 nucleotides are TGTGCCAGCAGCCGTTCGACAGGCTATTATAATTCACCCCTCCACTTT.

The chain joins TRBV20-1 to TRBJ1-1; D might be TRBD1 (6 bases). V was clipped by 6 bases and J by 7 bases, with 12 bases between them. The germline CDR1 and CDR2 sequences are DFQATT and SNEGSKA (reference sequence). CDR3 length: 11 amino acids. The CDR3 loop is CSARKGVEAFF. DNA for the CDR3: TGCAGTGCCCGAAAGGGGGTTGAAGCTTTCTTT.

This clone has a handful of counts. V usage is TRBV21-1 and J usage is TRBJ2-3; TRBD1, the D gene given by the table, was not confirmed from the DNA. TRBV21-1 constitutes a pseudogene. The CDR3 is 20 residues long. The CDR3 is CASSKAVRGRRSIHPDTQYF. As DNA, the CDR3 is TGTGCCAGCAGCAAGGCAGTGAGGGGGCGACGTTCGATCCATCCAGATACGCAGTATTTT.

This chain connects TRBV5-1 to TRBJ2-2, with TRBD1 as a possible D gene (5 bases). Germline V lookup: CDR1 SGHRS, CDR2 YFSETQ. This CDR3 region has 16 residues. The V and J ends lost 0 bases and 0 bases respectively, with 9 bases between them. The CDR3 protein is CASSLGVTANTGELFF. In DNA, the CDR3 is TGCGCCAGCAGCTTGGGAGTGACAGCGAACACCGGGGAGCTGTTTTTT.

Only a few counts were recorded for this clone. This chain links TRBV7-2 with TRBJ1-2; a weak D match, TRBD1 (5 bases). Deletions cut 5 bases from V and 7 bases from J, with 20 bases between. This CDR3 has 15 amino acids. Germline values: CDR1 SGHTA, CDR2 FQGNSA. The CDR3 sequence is CASSRSPDTPRGYTF. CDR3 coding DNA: TGTGCCAGCAGCCGAAGCCCGGACACCCCACGTGGCTACACCTTC.

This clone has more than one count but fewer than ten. The CDR3 DNA follows: TGTGCCAGCAGTGAAGCGGGACTAGCCCTCGGTGAGCAGTTCTTC. Translated: CASSEAGLALGEQFF. This rearrangement joins TRBV2 to TRBJ2-1; 9 nucleotides align to TRBD2. The CDR3 contains 15 residues. Germline CDR1 and CDR2: SNHLY and FYNNEI. J was trimmed by 9 bases and V by 0 bases; bases with no gene match: 6.

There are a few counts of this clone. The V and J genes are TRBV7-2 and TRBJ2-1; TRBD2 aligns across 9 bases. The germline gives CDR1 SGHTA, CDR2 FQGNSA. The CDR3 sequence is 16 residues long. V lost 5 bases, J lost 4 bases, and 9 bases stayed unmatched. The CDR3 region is CASSAYGGGAYNEQFF. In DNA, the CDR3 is TGTGCCAGCAGCGCATATGGCGGGGGGGCATACAATGAGCAGTTCTTC.

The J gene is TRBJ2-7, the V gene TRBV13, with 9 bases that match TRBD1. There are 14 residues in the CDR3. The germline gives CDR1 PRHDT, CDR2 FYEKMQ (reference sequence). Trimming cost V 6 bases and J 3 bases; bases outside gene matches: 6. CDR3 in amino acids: CASRVRTGDYEQYF. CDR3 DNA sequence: TGTGCCAGCAGGGTTCGGACAGGGGACTACGAGCAGTACTTC.

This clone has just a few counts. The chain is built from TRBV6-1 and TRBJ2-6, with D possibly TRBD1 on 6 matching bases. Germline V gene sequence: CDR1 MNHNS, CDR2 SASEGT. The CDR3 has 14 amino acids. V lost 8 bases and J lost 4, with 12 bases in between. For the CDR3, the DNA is TGTGCCAGCGCGACAGGTGCGGGGGCCAACGTCCTGACTTTC. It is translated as CASATGAGANVLTF.

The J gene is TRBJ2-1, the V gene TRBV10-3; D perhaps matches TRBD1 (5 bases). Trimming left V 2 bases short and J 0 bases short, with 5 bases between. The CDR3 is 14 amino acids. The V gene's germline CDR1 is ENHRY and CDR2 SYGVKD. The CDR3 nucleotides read TGTGCCATCAGTGAGACAGGCTCCTACAATGAGCAGTTCTTC. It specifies CAISETGSYNEQFF.

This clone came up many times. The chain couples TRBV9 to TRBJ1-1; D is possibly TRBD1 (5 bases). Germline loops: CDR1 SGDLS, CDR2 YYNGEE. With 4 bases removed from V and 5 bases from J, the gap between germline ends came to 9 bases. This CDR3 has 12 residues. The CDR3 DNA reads TGTGCCAGCAGCAGGGGAGGGACTGAAGCTTTCTTT. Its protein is CASSRGGTEAFF.

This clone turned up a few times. CDR3: CASSSGQGASLNEKLFF. DNA of the CDR3: TGCGCCAGCAGCTCGGGACAGGGGGCCTCCCTTAATGAAAAACTGTTTTTT. The chain employs TRBV5-1 and TRBJ1-4; TRBD1 matches 12 bases. The length of the CDR3 is 17 residues. Germline lookup yields CDR1 SGHRS and CDR2 YFSETQ. Trimming took 3 bases from V and 4 from J; bases not matched to a gene: 7.

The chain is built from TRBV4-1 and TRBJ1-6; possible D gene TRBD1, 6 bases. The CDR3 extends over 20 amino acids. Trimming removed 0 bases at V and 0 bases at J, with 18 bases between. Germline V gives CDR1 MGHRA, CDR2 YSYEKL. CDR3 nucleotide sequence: TGCGCCAGCAGCCAAGAGGTGAACAGGGATCAAAGCTCCTATAATTCACCCCTCCACTTT. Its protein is CASSQEVNRDQSSYNSPLHF.

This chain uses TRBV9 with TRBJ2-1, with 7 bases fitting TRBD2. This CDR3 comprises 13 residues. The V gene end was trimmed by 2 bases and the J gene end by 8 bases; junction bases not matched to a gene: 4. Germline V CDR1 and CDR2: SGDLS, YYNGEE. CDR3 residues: CASSVGLVHEQFF. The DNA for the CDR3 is TGTGCCAGCAGCGTCGGACTAGTCCATGAGCAGTTCTTC.

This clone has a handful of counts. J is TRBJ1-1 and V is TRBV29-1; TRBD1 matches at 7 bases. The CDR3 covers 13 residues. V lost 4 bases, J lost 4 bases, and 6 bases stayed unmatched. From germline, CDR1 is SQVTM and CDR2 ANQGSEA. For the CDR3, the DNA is TGCAGCGTTGGCCAGGGGGTCGGCACTGAAGCTTTCTTT. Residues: CSVGQGVGTEAFF.

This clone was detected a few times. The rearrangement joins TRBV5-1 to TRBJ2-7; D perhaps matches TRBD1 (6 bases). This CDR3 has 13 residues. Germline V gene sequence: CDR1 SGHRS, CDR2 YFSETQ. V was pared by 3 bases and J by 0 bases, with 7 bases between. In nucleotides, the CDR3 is TGCGCCAGCAGCTGGGACAACTCCTACGAGCAGTACTTC. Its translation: CASSWDNSYEQYF.

This CDR3 is CASSGLGGGTEAFF. The CDR3 DNA reads as TGTGCCAGCAGTGGGTTAGGCGGGGGCACTGAAGCTTTCTTT. The chain joins TRBV25-1 to TRBJ1-1; D possibly corresponds to TRBD1 (5 bases). This CDR3 contains 14 residues. Per the germline V gene, CDR1 is MGHDK and CDR2 is SYGVNS. The germline V and J ends were trimmed by 4 bases and 4 bases, with 13 bases remaining between them.

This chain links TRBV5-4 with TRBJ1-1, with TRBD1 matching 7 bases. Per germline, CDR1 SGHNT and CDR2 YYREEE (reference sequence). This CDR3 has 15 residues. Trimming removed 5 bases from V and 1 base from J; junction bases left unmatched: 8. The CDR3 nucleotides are TGTGCCAGCAGGATCGGGACAGCGCGGAACACTGAAGCTTTCTTT. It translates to CASRIGTARNTEAFF.

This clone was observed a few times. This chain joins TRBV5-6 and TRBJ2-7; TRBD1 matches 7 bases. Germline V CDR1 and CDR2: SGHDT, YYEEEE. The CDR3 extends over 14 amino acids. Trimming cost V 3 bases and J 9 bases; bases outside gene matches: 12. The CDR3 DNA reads TGTGCCAGCAGCTGGACCAACAGGGGTACGCCGCAGTACTTC. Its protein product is CASSWTNRGTPQYF.

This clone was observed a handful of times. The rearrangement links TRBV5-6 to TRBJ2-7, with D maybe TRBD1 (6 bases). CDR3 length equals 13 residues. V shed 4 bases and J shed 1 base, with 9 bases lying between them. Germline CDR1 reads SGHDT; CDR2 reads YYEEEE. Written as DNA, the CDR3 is TGTGCCAGCAGCCCACAGGGATCCTACGAGCAGTACTTC. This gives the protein CASSPQGSYEQYF.

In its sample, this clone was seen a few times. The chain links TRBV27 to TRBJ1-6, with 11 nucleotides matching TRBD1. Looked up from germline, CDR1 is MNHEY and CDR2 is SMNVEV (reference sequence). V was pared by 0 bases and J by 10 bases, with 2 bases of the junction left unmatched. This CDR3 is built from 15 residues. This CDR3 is CASSLSDRGRSPLHF. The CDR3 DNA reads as TGTGCCAGCAGTTTATCGGACAGGGGGCGATCACCCCTCCACTTT.